These 10 T cell receptor beta chains share one sample of origin, sequenced in a study of neurological immune-mediated disorders. TCRdb called the 5' RACE reads again in MiXCR, with one record for every CDR3 protein. The sample lists around 20,000 distinct CDR3 sequences, roughly an eighth occurring once. The material sequenced was PBMCs. The receptor source for this set is a woman aged 55-69 years with HTLV-1-associated myelopathy (HAM/TSP).

Ten or more counts support this clonotype. This chain links TRBV20-1 with TRBJ1-4; tentative D call: TRBD1 (5 bases). Per the germline V gene, CDR1 is DFQATT and CDR2 is SNEGSKA (reference sequence). V lost 6 bases, J lost 6 bases, and 17 bases lay in between. CDR3 length equals 14 residues. The CDR3 region has the DNA TGCAGTGCCAAACGCCCCGGGGGAGATGAAAAACTGTTTTTT. Translated, it gives CSAKRPGGDEKLFF.

This clonotype was found many times. The chain has TRBV5-1 and TRBJ2-7; D is possibly TRBD1 (5 bases). The V gene's germline CDR1 is SGHRS and CDR2 YFSETQ. The CDR3 spans 12 residues. V was trimmed by 7 bases and J by 2 bases, leaving 10 bases between them. This chain's CDR3 is CASRQGTYEQYF. CDR3 in DNA: TGCGCCAGCCGGCAGGGTACCTACGAGCAGTACTTC. Drawing the rest from reference TRBV5-1 and TRBJ2-7, the complete variable domain is KAGVTQTPRYLIKTRGQQVTLSCSPISGHRSVSWYQQTPGQGLQFLFEYFSETQRNKGNFPGRFSGRQFSNSRSEMNVSTLELGDSALYLCASRQGTYEQYFGPGTRLTVT.

This clonotype was detected many times. The chain recombines TRBV2 with TRBJ2-7, with unresolved D. CDR1 and CDR2 (germline): SNHLY, FYNNEI. Trimming took 11 bases from V and 5 from J, leaving 19 bases between them. The CDR3 sequence is 13 residues long. The CDR3 loop reads CAGMRLLGDEQYF. As DNA, the CDR3 is TGTGCCGGCATGCGGCTCCTTGGGGACGAGCAGTACTTC.

This clonotype is termed medium-sized (0.01 to 0.1%). The rearrangement uses TRBV5-1 and TRBJ1-2, with D maybe TRBD1 (5 bases). Germline V CDR1 and CDR2: SGHRS, YFSETQ. Trimming shortened V by 1 base and J by 2 bases, and 12 bases separated the two germline ends. There are 15 residues in the CDR3. The CDR3 region is CASSLYPEGNYGYTF. The CDR3 DNA sequence: TGCGCCAGCAGCTTGTACCCGGAGGGGAACTATGGCTACACCTTC.

This clonotype was counted ten times or more. The J gene is TRBJ2-1, the V gene TRBV10-3; 11 bases match TRBD2. Germline CDR1 ENHRY, CDR2 SYGVKD. CDR3 size: 17 residues. The V and J ends lost 5 bases and 0 bases, in that order; junction bases with no gene match: 6. CDR3 in amino acids: CAISQGTSGTSYNEQFF. In DNA, the CDR3 is TGTGCCATCAGTCAAGGGACTAGCGGTACCTCCTACAATGAGCAGTTCTTC.

This clonotype was seen repeatedly, ten times or more. This rearrangement joins TRBV12-3 or TRBV12-4 to TRBJ1-5, with 10 bases matching TRBD1. V lost 4 bases, J lost 5 bases, and 2 bases stayed unmatched. CDR3 length equals 14 residues. The CDR3, as DNA: TGTGCCAGCAGTTGGGACAGGGGCGATCAGCCCCAGCATTTT. Amino acid sequence: CASSWDRGDQPQHF.

This clonotype came up many times. The chain employs TRBV24-1 and TRBJ2-7; 13 nucleotides line up with TRBD2. CDR3 length: 16 amino acids. V lost 3 bases, J lost 4 bases, and 5 bases stayed unmatched. Germline loops: CDR1 KGHDR, CDR2 SFDVKD. The CDR3 here is CATSDLGTSGTYEQYF. DNA for the CDR3: TGTGCCACCAGTGATCTCGGGACTAGCGGGACATACGAGCAGTACTTC.

In its sample, this clonotype ranks as medium-sized (0.01 to 0.1%). The chain combines TRBV20-1 with TRBJ1-4; weak D call: TRBD1 (5 bases). Germline V CDR1 and CDR2: DFQATT, SNEGSKA (reference sequence). The CDR3 has 15 residues. Between the trimmed V and J ends, which lost 2 bases and 4 bases, there was a span of 14 bases. As DNA, the CDR3 is TGCAGTGCTAGAAGGGGACTAGACAGTAATGAAAAACTGTTTTTT. This encodes CSARRGLDSNEKLFF.

This clonotype has ten or more counts. The J gene is TRBJ2-1, the V gene TRBV7-9; D may be TRBD2 (6 bases). The CDR3 length is 16 residues. The V end lost 1 base, the J end lost 8 bases, and 18 bases lay between the germline ends. Germline V gives CDR1 SEHNR, CDR2 FQNEAQ (reference sequence). This chain's CDR3 is CASSLDGTLLGHEQFF. As DNA, the CDR3 is TGTGCCAGCAGCTTAGATGGGACTCTCCTCGGACATGAGCAGTTCTTC.

The V and J genes are TRBV9 and TRBJ2-2, with a possible D match to TRBD1 (6 bases). The V and J ends lost 2 bases and 0 bases respectively, with 11 bases between them. This CDR3 spans 16 amino acids. Looked up from germline, CDR1 is SGDLS and CDR2 is YYNGEE. CDR3 nucleotide sequence: TGTGCCAGCAGCGTGTCTGGGGGCGCGAACACCGGGGAGCTGTTTTTT. Encoded protein: CASSVSGGANTGELFF. Variable domain in full (rest from reference TRBV9 and TRBJ2-2): DSGVTQTPKHLITATGQRVTLRCSPRSGDLSVYWYQQSLDQGLQFLIQYYNGEERAKGNILERFSAQQFPDLHSELNLSSLELGDSALYFCASSVSGGANTGELFFGEGSRLTVL.